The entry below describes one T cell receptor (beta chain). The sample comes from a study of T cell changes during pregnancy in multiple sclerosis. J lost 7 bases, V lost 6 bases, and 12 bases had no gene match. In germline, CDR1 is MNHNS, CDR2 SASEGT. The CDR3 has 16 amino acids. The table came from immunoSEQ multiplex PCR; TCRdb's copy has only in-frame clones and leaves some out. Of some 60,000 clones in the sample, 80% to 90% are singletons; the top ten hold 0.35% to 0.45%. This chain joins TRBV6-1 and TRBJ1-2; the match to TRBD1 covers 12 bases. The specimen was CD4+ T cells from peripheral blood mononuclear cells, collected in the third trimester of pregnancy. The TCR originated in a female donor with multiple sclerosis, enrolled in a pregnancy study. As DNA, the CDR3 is TGTGCCAGCAGGGAAAGTGGGACAGGGGGCGAGGGTGGCTACACCTTC. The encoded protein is CASRESGTGGEGGYTF.